The rows below give T cell receptor beta chains drawn from one sample of a study of blood T cell repertoires in COVID-19. Using immunoSEQ multiplex PCR, the repertoire was profiled, and TCRdb retains in-frame clones only, with some absent. The sample includes 310,000 or so clones, roughly 90% of them seen just once. Sequenced: peripheral blood. All receptors derive from a woman between 45 and 65 years old who had recovered from COVID-19. Both conserved end residues are trimmed from each CDR3.

J gene | V gene | CDR3 protein
TRBJ2-7 | TRBV27 | ASSVQGVRTYEQY
TRBJ2-2 | TRBV24-1 | ATRTGETGELF
TRBJ1-2 | TRBV5-5 | ASSLPRGIEDYGYT
TRBJ1-1 | TRBV9 | ASSVSPQAEAF
TRBJ2-1 | TRBV9 | ASSVEWLTSGPDNEQF
TRBJ2-3 | TRBV5-5 | ASSIPLGLATDTQY
TRBJ1-2 | TRBV11-2 | ASSSTGTGRYGYT
TRBJ1-6 | TRBV6-5 | ASSPRQGRNSPLH
TRBJ1-2 | TRBV5-1 | ASSLESSRYGYT
TRBJ1-1 | TRBV19 | ASRTPLQGAPTEAF
TRBJ2-3 | TRBV19 | ASSMLAGGQGDTQY
TRBJ1-2 | TRBV5-1 | ASSFVGREGGYT
TRBJ1-4 | TRBV4-3 | ASSQEGRPNEKLF
TRBJ2-1 | TRBV7-2 | ASSLGLAINEQF
TRBJ1-1 | TRBV5-1 | ASSSGQGVANTEAF
TRBJ1-1 | TRBV27 | ASRDRNMNTEAF
TRBJ1-2 | TRBV27 | ASSLLPPHAGWGYT
TRBJ1-1 | TRBV5-1 | ASSSRGSSNTEAF
TRBJ1-1 | TRBV12-3/TRBV12-4 | ASSLNSEAF
TRBJ2-7 | TRBV9 | ASSVEDAPYEQY
TRBJ1-4 | TRBV2 | ASRRGNEKLF
TRBJ2-1 | TRBV5-1 | ASFLTGMYNEQF
TRBJ1-6 | TRBV27 | ASSLGFGSPLH
TRBJ2-1 | TRBV7-3 | ASSSEGAIYNEQF
TRBJ2-5 | TRBV5-1 | ASSLVGDQETQY
TRBJ1-2 | TRBV5-1 | ASSLDFPNIRGLNGYT
TRBJ2-2 | TRBV2 | ASLLVANTGELF
TRBJ1-6 | TRBV27 | ASSFGSGIGYNSPLH
TRBJ1-2 | TRBV19 | ASSIPGTEYGYT
TRBJ1-5 | TRBV7-2 | ASSSDRQNQPQH
TRBJ1-4 | TRBV29-1 | SVVRTGGEKLF
TRBJ1-1 | TRBV5-1 | ASSLGGASNTEAF
TRBJ1-2 | TRBV27 | ASTPMGQGLNYGYT
TRBJ2-2 | TRBV9 | ASSGTLTSVNTGELF
TRBJ1-2 | TRBV5-1 | ASSLANRGSYT
TRBJ2-7 | TRBV15 | ATSRSVGTGGNEQY
TRBJ2-1 | TRBV6-2/TRBV6-3 | ASSYSTVRQF
TRBJ1-1 | TRBV6-2/TRBV6-3 | ASSYSPYWAALNTEAF
TRBJ1-1 | TRBV5-1 | ASSLQGGTEAF
TRBJ2-7 | TRBV5-1 | ASSSLETYEQY
TRBJ2-2 | TRBV6-6 | ASSRQGPTGELF
TRBJ2-7 | TRBV28 | ASSRQGFSYEQY
TRBJ1-5 | TRBV19 | ASSMEGLFGNQPQH
TRBJ1-2 | TRBV7-8 | ASSSSQQGYGYT
TRBJ1-2 | TRBV6-5 | ASSYSRGFNYGYT
TRBJ1-1 | TRBV13 | ASSPTGGMNTEAF
TRBJ2-7 | TRBV28 | ASPKATGAPYEQY
TRBJ1-5 | TRBV6-5 | ATGVRTGGNQPQH
TRBJ2-7 | TRBV29-1 | SAQVAGSYEQY
TRBJ1-6 | TRBV9 | ASSVKTGDSPLH
TRBJ2-1 | TRBV5-1 | ASSLGALGNSYNEQF
TRBJ1-4 | TRBV4-3 | ASSQSQGTNEKLF
TRBJ1-1 | TRBV15 | ATSRDGTGDTEAF
TRBJ2-3 | TRBV6-2/TRBV6-3 | ASSWGGRTDTQY
TRBJ1-2 | TRBV14 | ASSPRTGSFGYT
TRBJ1-2 | TRBV18 | ASSPSGQGYYGYT
TRBJ1-2 | TRBV7-2 | ASSITRANYGYT